This T cell receptor beta chain was captured by sequencing in a study of early T cells in non-severe SARS-CoV-2 infection. Study information: Unsorted whole blood bulk RNA was sequenced, with unpaired chains.

TCRdb reanalysed the 5' RACE reads using MiXCR and keeps one entry per CDR3 protein. The sample records about 60,000 distinct CDR3 sequences, 10% to 15% being singletons. This clonotype has just a few counts. V shed 9 bases, J shed 5 bases, and the junction held 11 bases outside the gene matches. Germline CDR1 WNHNN, CDR2 SYGVQD (reference sequence). The CDR3 length is 15 residues. This receptor was identified in an adult who was a healthcare worker with PCR-confirmed SARS-CoV-2 infection or an uninfected control (not recorded which). Sequenced input: whole blood. The J gene is TRBJ2-3, the V gene TRBV10-1, with 10 bases identical to TRBD2. CDR3 DNA: TGCGCCAGTTCTGACCTAGCGGGAGATTTAGATACGCAGTATTTT. Translating gives CASSDLAGDLDTQYF.